The 18 T cell receptor beta chains listed next were all sequenced from one sample in a study of tissue T cells after allogeneic stem cell transplantation. Profiled with immunoSEQ multiplex PCR; TCRdb holds only in-frame clones, not every one. Of 25,000 to 35,000 clones listed, about 85% are singletons. The sequencing here drew on blood, taken before transplantation. These receptor sequences come from a woman aged 18-55 years who later had graft-versus-host disease after an allogeneic stem cell transplant.

A single count supports this clone. The chain joins TRBV11-2 to TRBJ2-3; 10 positions agree with TRBD2. Trimming at V came to 2 bases and at J to 5 bases, leaving 10 bases not matched to a gene. This CDR3 comprises 17 residues. CDR1 SGHAT and CDR2 FQNNGV come from the germline V gene. CDR3 in amino acids: CASSLRWPSGSIDTQYF. CDR3 coding DNA: TGTGCCAGCAGCTTAAGGTGGCCTAGCGGGAGTATAGATACGCAGTATTTT.

J is TRBJ1-2 and V is TRBV29-1; D gene ambiguous. Trimming removed 0 bases at V and 4 bases at J, with 15 bases between. This CDR3 spans 15 amino acids. The V gene's germline CDR1 is SQVTM and CDR2 ANQGSEA. The chain's CDR3 is CSVEDRGEEVYGYTF. The CDR3 region has the DNA TGCAGCGTTGAAGATCGGGGAGAGGAGGTCTATGGCTACACCTTC.

This chain uses TRBV19 with TRBJ1-6, with 7 bases fitting TRBD1. The V gene's germline CDR1 is LNHDA and CDR2 SQIVND (reference sequence). V shed 9 bases and J 1 base; nucleotides not matched to a gene: 3. CDR3 size: 14 residues. The CDR3: CASNRGSYNSPLHF. CDR3 coding DNA: TGTGCCAGCAACAGGGGATCCTATAATTCACCCCTCCACTTT.

The V and J genes are TRBV6-5 and TRBJ1-3; D is unclear. V lost 7 bases, J lost 4 bases, and 14 bases lay in between. This CDR3 spans 14 amino acids. Germline CDR1 is MNHEY and CDR2 is SVGAGI. The CDR3 DNA reads as TGTGCCAGCACCTCCTTTGAACGGGGAAACACCATATATTTT. Protein: CASTSFERGNTIYF.

This clone was seen a handful of times. Additional DNA sequences in this sample encode the identical CDR3. This chain links TRBV27 with TRBJ1-5; D gene uncertain. This CDR3 has 17 amino acids. Germline-derived CDR1 and CDR2 are MNHEY and SMNVEV (reference sequence). Trimming removed 5 bases at V and 4 bases at J, with 21 bases between. The CDR3 region is CASSPRKTDSWNQPQHF. The CDR3 bases are TGTGCCAGCAGTCCCCGGAAAACCGACTCTTGGAATCAGCCCCAGCATTTT.

This chain uses TRBV5-1 with TRBJ1-1, with D possibly TRBD1 on 5 matching bases. The germline V and J ends were trimmed by 0 bases and 5 bases, with 17 bases remaining between them. Germline V gives CDR1 SGHRS, CDR2 YFSETQ. The CDR3 has 16 amino acids. The CDR3 nucleotides read TGCGCCAGCAGCTTGGTCCCTTGGACACGCGAGACTGAAGCTTTCTTT. It specifies CASSLVPWTRETEAFF.

This clone came up once. V gene TRBV7-5 combines with J gene TRBJ1-2. TRBV7-5 is labeled a pseudogene. This CDR3 has 13 residues. The DNA of the CDR3 is TGTGTCAGAAGCTTAGTAGGAGACTATGGCTACACCTTC. This gives the protein CVRSLVGDYGYTF.

The chain couples TRBV7-2 to TRBJ1-1; a possible D gene is TRBD1 (5 bases). The CDR3 extends over 14 amino acids. With 2 bases removed from V and 6 bases from J, the gap between germline ends came to 13 bases. Germline V lookup: CDR1 SGHTA, CDR2 FQGNSA. CDR3 coding DNA: TGTGCCAGCAGCTTAAGGGCGGGGGGTGCTGAAGCTTTCTTT. Its translation: CASSLRAGGAEAFF.

This clone was seen only once. The chain combines TRBV2 with TRBJ2-7; TRBD2 aligns across 7 bases. CDR3 length: 14 residues. Losses at the gene ends were 11 bases for V and 0 bases for J; bases not matched to a gene: 10. Germline-derived CDR1 and CDR2 are SNHLY and FYNNEI. CDR3 in DNA: TGTGCCGGAGACCGGGACTATAGCTCCTACGAGCAGTACTTC. Translation gives CAGDRDYSSYEQYF.

V is TRBV7-2 and J is TRBJ1-2, with a tentative D call TRBD1 (6 bases). Trimming took 5 bases from V and 1 from J, leaving 8 bases between them. This CDR3 is 13 amino acids long. The germline V gene has CDR1 SGHTA and CDR2 FQGNSA. This CDR3 reads CASSRDINYGYTF. CDR3 DNA: TGTGCCAGCAGCCGGGACATTAACTATGGCTACACCTTC.

The chain links TRBV19 to TRBJ1-1; D call uncertain. The CDR3 is 12 amino acids. V was cut by 7 bases and J by 4 bases, with 10 bases left in between. From germline, CDR1 is LNHDA and CDR2 SQIVND (reference sequence). As DNA, the CDR3 is TGTGCCAGTAACCTAATGGGCACTGAAGCTTTCTTT. This translates into CASNLMGTEAFF.

The CDR3 loop is CATSETGESTEAFF. In nucleotides, the CDR3 is TGTGCCACCAGCGAAACAGGGGAGAGTACTGAAGCTTTCTTT. The V call is TRBV15, the J call TRBJ1-1; 7 bases match TRBD1. The trim removed 5 bases at V and 5 bases at J, leaving 8 bases unmatched. Germline lookup yields CDR1 LNHNV and CDR2 YYDKDF (reference sequence). The CDR3 consists of 14 residues.

This clone was seen just once. The chain employs TRBV28 and TRBJ1-2, with no clear D. CDR3 size: 14 residues. Trimming left V 8 bases short and J 6 bases short, with 19 bases between. CDR1 and CDR2 from the germline V gene are MDHEN and SYDVKM. The CDR3 loop reads CASLEGGWRDGYTF. CDR3 nucleotide sequence: TGTGCCAGCCTGGAGGGCGGATGGCGGGATGGCTACACCTTC.

The chain joins TRBV5-1 to TRBJ2-1; 8 bases are a match to TRBD1. This CDR3 spans 15 amino acids. V shed 0 bases and J 7 bases; nucleotides not matched to a gene: 6. Germline lookup yields CDR1 SGHRS and CDR2 YFSETQ. The CDR3 spells CASSLAQGAGNEQFF. The CDR3 nucleotides read TGCGCCAGCAGCTTGGCGCAGGGGGCGGGTAATGAGCAGTTCTTC. The full variable domain, in which reference TRBV5-1 and TRBJ2-1 provide the parts outside the CDR3, is KAGVTQTPRYLIKTRGQQVTLSCSPISGHRSVSWYQQTPGQGLQFLFEYFSETQRNKGNFPGRFSGRQFSNSRSEMNVSTLELGDSALYLCASSLAQGAGNEQFFGPGTRLTVL.

In this sample, this clone turned up once. The chain carries TRBV5-1 and TRBJ2-3; possibly TRBD2 for D (6 bases). Germline V gives CDR1 SGHRS, CDR2 YFSETQ. Trimming removed 7 bases from V and 2 bases from J, with 20 bases in between. CDR3 length: 16 residues. Here the CDR3 reads CASDLLGGQTTDTQYF. As DNA, the CDR3 is TGCGCCAGCGACCTCCTAGGAGGGCAGACCACAGATACGCAGTATTTT.

The V gene is TRBV6-1, the J gene TRBJ2-7; no clear D gene. V lost 2 bases and J 0 bases, leaving 8 bases between the germline ends. Germline lookup yields CDR1 MNHNS and CDR2 SASEGT. The CDR3 contains 14 residues. CDR3 residues: CASSEQQSSYEQYF. The CDR3 DNA reads as TGTGCCAGCAGTGAACAGCAGAGCTCCTACGAGCAGTACTTC.

J is TRBJ1-2 and V is TRBV5-6; tentatively, D is TRBD1 (6 bases). The CDR3 length is 14 residues. The germline V gene encodes CDR1 SGHDT and CDR2 YYEEEE. Trimming pared 1 base from V and 3 bases from J, leaving 10 bases between. Here the CDR3 reads CASSLNRVDYGYTF. The CDR3 nucleotides are TGTGCCAGCAGCTTGAACAGGGTTGACTATGGCTACACCTTC.

This sequence joins TRBV14 and TRBJ1-1, with 8 bases fitting TRBD1. This CDR3 region has 14 residues. CDR1 is SGHDN and CDR2 is FVKESK in the germline V gene. J lost 5 bases, V lost 4 bases, and 6 bases had no gene match. Written as DNA, the CDR3 is TGTGCCAGCAGCCTGAGGACAGGGCGAACTGAAGCTTTCTTT. Protein product: CASSLRTGRTEAFF.